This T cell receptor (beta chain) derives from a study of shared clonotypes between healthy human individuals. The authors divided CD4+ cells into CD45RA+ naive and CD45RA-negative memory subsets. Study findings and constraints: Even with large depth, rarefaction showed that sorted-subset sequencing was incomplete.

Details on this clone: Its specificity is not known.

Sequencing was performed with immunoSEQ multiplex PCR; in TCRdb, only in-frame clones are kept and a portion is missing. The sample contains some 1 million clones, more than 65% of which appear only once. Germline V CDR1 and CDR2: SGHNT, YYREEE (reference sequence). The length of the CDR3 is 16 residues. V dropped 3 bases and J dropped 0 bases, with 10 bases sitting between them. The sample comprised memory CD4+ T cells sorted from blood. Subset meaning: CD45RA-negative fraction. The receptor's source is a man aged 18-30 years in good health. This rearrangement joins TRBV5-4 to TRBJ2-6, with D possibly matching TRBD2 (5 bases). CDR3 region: CASSSERFSGANVLTF. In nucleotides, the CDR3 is TGTGCCAGCAGCTCGGAGCGGTTCTCTGGGGCCAACGTCCTGACTTTC.